The rows below give T cell receptor beta chains drawn from one sample of a study of T-cell memory formation after mild COVID-19. TCRdb re-analysed the 5' RACE reads in MiXCR, keeping a single row per CDR3 protein. The table lists approximately 300,000 distinct CDR3 sequences, approximately 20% of them singletons. Sequenced material: PBMCs or a T cell subset sorted from them (not recorded which). The receptors shown here come from a man younger than 30 who had mild COVID-19 (a few samples of this study predate the infection). Cell type and time point are not known. The CDR3 runs from the conserved cysteine through the conserved F or W. D genes are given only for firm matches. The size entry is marked missing in some rows and otherwise reads once, few, many or a size class.

j_gene: TRBJ1-1
v_gene: TRBV12-3/TRBV12-4
len: 16
abundance: few
d_gene: TRBD1
CDR3nt: TGTGCCAGCAGTTGGGGACAGGGACTGAAGAACACTGAAGCTTTCTTT
CDR3aa: CASSWGQGLKNTEAFF

j_gene: TRBJ2-3
v_gene: TRBV4-3
len: 17
abundance: -
d_gene: TRBD2
CDR3nt: TGCGCCAGCAGCCAAGACGGCCTAGCGGGGGACACAGATACGCAGTATTTT
CDR3aa: CASSQDGLAGDTDTQYF

j_gene: TRBJ2-1
v_gene: TRBV7-2
len: 12
abundance: -
d_gene: -
CDR3nt: TGTGCCAGCAGCTTAGAAGACAGGCGGCAGTTCTTC
CDR3aa: CASSLEDRRQFF

j_gene: TRBJ2-1
v_gene: TRBV6-2/TRBV6-3
len: 13
abundance: -
d_gene: TRBD2
CDR3nt: TGTGCCAGCAGCCCATCGACTAGCGGGGAGCAGTTCTTC
CDR3aa: CASSPSTSGEQFF

j_gene: TRBJ1-6
v_gene: TRBV6-5
len: 14
abundance: -
d_gene: -
CDR3nt: TGTGCCAGCAGACCGGGACGGGATAATTCACCCCTCCACTTT
CDR3aa: CASRPGRDNSPLHF

j_gene: TRBJ2-5
v_gene: TRBV18
len: 15
abundance: few
d_gene: TRBD1
CDR3nt: TGTGCCAGCTCCGGCCAGGGACAGTACCAAGAGACCCAGTACTTC
CDR3aa: CASSGQGQYQETQYF

j_gene: TRBJ2-3
v_gene: TRBV12-5
len: 15
abundance: few
d_gene: TRBD2
CDR3nt: TGTGCTAGTGGCCCTAGCGGGGTGAGCACAGATACGCAGTATTTT
CDR3aa: CASGPSGVSTDTQYF

j_gene: TRBJ1-4
v_gene: TRBV12-3/TRBV12-4
len: 16
abundance: -
d_gene: TRBD1
CDR3nt: TGTGCCAGCAGCCATACTCAGGGACAGGGTAATGAAAAACTGTTTTTT
CDR3aa: CASSHTQGQGNEKLFF

j_gene: TRBJ2-7
v_gene: TRBV5-5
len: 15
abundance: many
d_gene: TRBD1
CDR3nt: TGTGCCAGCAGCTTGTCGCCGGACAGGCCCTACGAGCAGTACTTC
CDR3aa: CASSLSPDRPYEQYF

j_gene: TRBJ2-7
v_gene: TRBV2
len: 12
abundance: few
d_gene: -
CDR3nt: TGTGCCAGCAAACGACGCCCGGGAGAGCAGTACTTC
CDR3aa: CASKRRPGEQYF

j_gene: TRBJ2-5
v_gene: TRBV11-2
len: 15
abundance: many
d_gene: TRBD1
CDR3nt: TGTGCCAGCACCTGGGGGACAGAACACCAAGAGACCCAGTACTTC
CDR3aa: CASTWGTEHQETQYF

j_gene: TRBJ2-1
v_gene: TRBV15
len: 15
abundance: few
d_gene: -
CDR3nt: TGTGCCACCAGCAGAGGTGGGGCTTCCTACAATGAGCAGTTCTTC
CDR3aa: CATSRGGASYNEQFF

j_gene: TRBJ2-5
v_gene: TRBV7-6
len: 14
abundance: few
d_gene: -
CDR3nt: TGTGCCAGCAGCTTAGTCAGGGATCAAGAGACCCAGTACTTC
CDR3aa: CASSLVRDQETQYF

j_gene: TRBJ1-2
v_gene: TRBV3-1
len: 15
abundance: -
d_gene: TRBD1
CDR3nt: TGTGCCAGCAGCCAGTACAGGGGCACTAACTATGGCTACACCTTC
CDR3aa: CASSQYRGTNYGYTF

j_gene: TRBJ1-2
v_gene: TRBV11-1
len: 16
abundance: few
d_gene: -
CDR3nt: TGTGCCAGCAGCTTAGAGGTCGGGAGGAGCGACTATGGCTACACCTTC
CDR3aa: CASSLEVGRSDYGYTF

j_gene: TRBJ1-1
v_gene: TRBV2
len: 12
abundance: -
d_gene: -
CDR3nt: TGTGCCAGCAGGGGGGATGGCCCTGAAGCTTTCTTT
CDR3aa: CASRGDGPEAFF

j_gene: TRBJ2-7
v_gene: TRBV7-9
len: 13
abundance: -
d_gene: TRBD1
CDR3nt: TGTGCCAGCAGCTTTAGGGGGCCCTACGAGCAGTACTTC
CDR3aa: CASSFRGPYEQYF

j_gene: TRBJ1-5
v_gene: TRBV6-2/TRBV6-3
len: 15
abundance: -
d_gene: -
CDR3nt: TGTGCCAGCAGTTACTCGGGAAGGGGCAATCAGCCCCAGCATTTT
CDR3aa: CASSYSGRGNQPQHF

j_gene: TRBJ2-3
v_gene: TRBV25-1
len: 15
abundance: many
d_gene: TRBD1
CDR3nt: TGTGCCAGCAGTGCCAGGGGGCGAGGCACAGATACGCAGTATTTT
CDR3aa: CASSARGRGTDTQYF

j_gene: TRBJ2-7
v_gene: TRBV12-3/TRBV12-4
len: 13
abundance: -
d_gene: -
CDR3nt: TGTGCCAGCAGTTTAGGCCGGGAAGGGGAGCAGTACTTC
CDR3aa: CASSLGREGEQYF

j_gene: TRBJ2-3
v_gene: TRBV7-9
len: 15
abundance: few
d_gene: -
CDR3nt: TGTGCCAGCAGCTCGGCGTCCGGAGGTTCAGATACGCAGTATTTT
CDR3aa: CASSSASGGSDTQYF

j_gene: TRBJ2-3
v_gene: TRBV4-3
len: 16
abundance: many
d_gene: -
CDR3nt: TGCGCCAGCAGCCAAGAGGGGCTCTCTAGCACAGATACGCAGTATTTT
CDR3aa: CASSQEGLSSTDTQYF

j_gene: TRBJ1-6
v_gene: TRBV6-6
len: 16
abundance: -
d_gene: -
CDR3nt: TGTGCCAGCAGTTACTCAGGGCTGTCCTATAATTCACCCCTCCACTTT
CDR3aa: CASSYSGLSYNSPLHF

j_gene: TRBJ2-3
v_gene: TRBV3-1
len: 14
abundance: -
d_gene: TRBD1
CDR3nt: TGTGCCAGCCGTTCGACGACTACCGGGACAGCGCAGTATTTT
CDR3aa: CASRSTTTGTAQYF

j_gene: TRBJ2-7
v_gene: TRBV10-3
len: 11
abundance: -
d_gene: TRBD1
CDR3nt: TGTGCCATCAGTGGACAGGGCGAGCAGTACTTC
CDR3aa: CAISGQGEQYF

j_gene: TRBJ2-2
v_gene: TRBV12-3/TRBV12-4
len: 16
abundance: -
d_gene: -
CDR3nt: TGTGCCAGCAGCGCCCACCGGGGCCATGACACCGGGGAGCTGTTTTTT
CDR3aa: CASSAHRGHDTGELFF

j_gene: TRBJ1-2
v_gene: TRBV12-3/TRBV12-4
len: 15
abundance: -
d_gene: -
CDR3nt: TGTGCCAGCAGTTTAACGGGGCATTCCCTAAATGGCTACACCTTC
CDR3aa: CASSLTGHSLNGYTF

j_gene: TRBJ2-2
v_gene: TRBV7-8
len: 15
abundance: -
d_gene: -
CDR3nt: TGTGCCAGCAGCTTTGGGCGGTTGGGCACCGGGGAGCTGTTTTTT
CDR3aa: CASSFGRLGTGELFF

j_gene: TRBJ1-5
v_gene: TRBV29-1
len: 13
abundance: once
d_gene: -
CDR3nt: TGCAGCGTGGGGACTGATCGTAATCAGCCCCAGCATTTT
CDR3aa: CSVGTDRNQPQHF

j_gene: TRBJ2-1
v_gene: TRBV6-1
len: 15
abundance: -
d_gene: TRBD1
CDR3nt: TGTGCCAGCGGGGGTAGGGACAGGGTTATCAATGAGCAGTTCTTC
CDR3aa: CASGGRDRVINEQFF

j_gene: TRBJ1-4
v_gene: TRBV4-1
len: 14
abundance: -
d_gene: -
CDR3nt: TGCGCCAGCAGCCGGCAGGGGTTAGACGAAAAACTGTTTTTT
CDR3aa: CASSRQGLDEKLFF

j_gene: TRBJ2-5
v_gene: TRBV7-2
len: 14
abundance: few
d_gene: TRBD2
CDR3nt: TGTGCCAGCAGCAATGCGGGGGGGCCGGAGACCCAGTACTTC
CDR3aa: CASSNAGGPETQYF

j_gene: TRBJ2-2
v_gene: TRBV7-8
len: 14
abundance: few
d_gene: -
CDR3nt: TGTGCCAGCAGCTCTTACACGAACACCGGGGAGCTGTTTTTT
CDR3aa: CASSSYTNTGELFF

j_gene: TRBJ2-5
v_gene: TRBV12-3/TRBV12-4
len: 14
abundance: -
d_gene: -
CDR3nt: TGTGCCAGCAGTTTCTTCCAGGGAAGGGAGACCCAGTACTTC
CDR3aa: CASSFFQGRETQYF

j_gene: TRBJ2-1
v_gene: TRBV29-1
len: 11
abundance: -
d_gene: -
CDR3nt: TGCAGCCCCGGTCAGGATCATGAGCAGTTCTTC
CDR3aa: CSPGQDHEQFF

j_gene: TRBJ1-1
v_gene: TRBV7-9
len: 13
abundance: many
d_gene: TRBD1
CDR3nt: TGTGCCAGCAGCTTGGGACAGGGGACTGAAGCTTTCTTT
CDR3aa: CASSLGQGTEAFF

j_gene: TRBJ2-5
v_gene: TRBV9
len: 15
abundance: few
d_gene: -
CDR3nt: TGTGCCAGCAGTTGGGCATCAGGGATCGGGGAGACCCAGTACTTC
CDR3aa: CASSWASGIGETQYF

j_gene: TRBJ1-2
v_gene: TRBV5-6
len: 14
abundance: few
d_gene: -
CDR3nt: TGTGCCAGCAGCTTGAACAGGGCTACCTATGGCTACACCTTC
CDR3aa: CASSLNRATYGYTF

j_gene: TRBJ1-4
v_gene: TRBV12-3/TRBV12-4
len: 14
abundance: few
d_gene: -
CDR3nt: TGTGCCAGCAGCCCGGGTTGGGGAGGTGAAAAACTGTTTTTT
CDR3aa: CASSPGWGGEKLFF

j_gene: TRBJ2-5
v_gene: TRBV5-1
len: 17
abundance: -
d_gene: -
CDR3nt: TGCGCCAGCAGCTTTGGTTCGAGCCTGGGCCAGGGAGAGACCCAGTACTTC
CDR3aa: CASSFGSSLGQGETQYF

j_gene: TRBJ1-2
v_gene: TRBV5-1
len: 14
abundance: few
d_gene: -
CDR3nt: TGCGCCAGCAGCTTGGGGAACGGGGGCTATGGCTACACCTTC
CDR3aa: CASSLGNGGYGYTF

j_gene: TRBJ2-3
v_gene: TRBV5-6
len: 15
abundance: -
d_gene: TRBD2
CDR3nt: TGTGCCAGCAGCTTGGTTGGCGGGGGGGCCCATACGCAGTATTTT
CDR3aa: CASSLVGGGAHTQYF

j_gene: TRBJ2-2
v_gene: TRBV11-2
len: 13
abundance: -
d_gene: -
CDR3nt: TGTGCCAGCAGCTTCAGTGTCGCCGGGGAGCTGTTTTTT
CDR3aa: CASSFSVAGELFF

j_gene: TRBJ2-4
v_gene: TRBV2
len: 12
abundance: -
d_gene: TRBD1
CDR3nt: TGTGCCAGCAGGGACAGGAAAAACATTCAGTACTTC
CDR3aa: CASRDRKNIQYF

j_gene: TRBJ2-5
v_gene: TRBV19
len: 13
abundance: -
d_gene: -
CDR3nt: TGTGCCAGTCGCCAGGGGGGAACAGAGACCCAGTACTTC
CDR3aa: CASRQGGTETQYF